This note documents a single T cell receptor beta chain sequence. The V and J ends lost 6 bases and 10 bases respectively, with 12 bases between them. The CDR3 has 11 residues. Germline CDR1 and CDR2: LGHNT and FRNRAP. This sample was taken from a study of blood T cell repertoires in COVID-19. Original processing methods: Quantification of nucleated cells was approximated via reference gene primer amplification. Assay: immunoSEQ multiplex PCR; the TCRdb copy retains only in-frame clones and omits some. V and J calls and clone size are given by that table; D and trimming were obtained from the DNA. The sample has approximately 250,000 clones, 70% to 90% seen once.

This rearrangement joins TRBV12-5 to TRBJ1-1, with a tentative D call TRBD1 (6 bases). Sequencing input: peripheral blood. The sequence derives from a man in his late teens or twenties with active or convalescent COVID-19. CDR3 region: CASGRQDLAFF. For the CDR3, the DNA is TGTGCTAGTGGGCGACAGGACTTAGCTTTCTTT.